Below, 10 T cell receptor beta chains from the same sample are listed, as sequenced in a study of blood T cell repertoires in COVID-19. TCRdb's table, derived via immunoSEQ multiplex PCR, lists solely in-frame clones and lacks some. Of 300,000 to 450,000 clones in the sample, 85% are singletons; the top ten hold about 3.6%. Sequenced sample: peripheral blood. The receptors come from a woman under 30 with acute or convalescent COVID-19.

V gene TRBV9 combines with J gene TRBJ1-1; D not resolved. The CDR3 length is 14 residues. The V gene lost 4 bases and the J gene lost 0 bases, with 10 bases spanning the gap. Per the germline V gene, CDR1 is SGDLS and CDR2 is YYNGEE. The CDR3 here is CASSSGGVNTEAFF. DNA for the CDR3: TGTGCCAGCAGCTCGGGTGGAGTGAACACTGAAGCTTTCTTT.

The rearrangement joins TRBV5-6 to TRBJ1-2; a possible D gene is TRBD1 (5 bases). The CDR3 consists of 12 residues. Trimming cost V 3 bases and J 8 bases, with 11 bases left between them. Germline lookup yields CDR1 SGHDT and CDR2 YYEEEE. CDR3 sequence (DNA): TGTGCCAGCAGCTCGGGACTTGGAGGCTACACCTTC. Translating gives CASSSGLGGYTF. The full variable domain, rest sourced from reference TRBV5-6 and TRBJ1-2, is DAGVTQSPTHLIKTRGQQVTLRCSPKSGHDTVSWYQQALGQGPQFIFQYYEEEERQRGNFPDRFSGHQFPNYSSELNVNALLLGDSALYLCASSSGLGGYTFGSGTRLTVV.

The CDR3 sequence is CASSLRSENPKTSNEQFF. In DNA form, the CDR3 reads TGTGCCAGCAGTTTGCGTAGCGAGAATCCCAAAACCTCTAATGAGCAGTTCTTC. The chain employs TRBV27 and TRBJ2-1, with a possible D match to TRBD2 (5 bases). Germline V gives CDR1 MNHEY, CDR2 SMNVEV (reference sequence). Trimming pared 3 bases from V and 7 bases from J, leaving 25 bases between. The CDR3 has 18 amino acids.

This chain uses TRBV5-4 with TRBJ1-2; 7 bases fit TRBD1. The V gene's germline CDR1 is SGHNT and CDR2 YYREEE (reference sequence). The CDR3 sequence is 17 residues long. Unmatched junction bases numbered 12, after V lost 4 bases and J lost 0 bases. CDR3 DNA: TGTGCCAGCAGCAAACCCGGGACAGATCCTTCTAACTATGGCTACACCTTC. Its translation is CASSKPGTDPSNYGYTF.

The V gene is TRBV7-3, the J gene TRBJ1-2; TRBD1 is a possible D gene (6 bases). Trimming pared 0 bases from V and 6 bases from J, leaving 8 bases between. This CDR3 comprises 13 residues. Germline CDR1 reads SGHTA; CDR2 reads FQGTGA. The CDR3 DNA reads as TGTGCCAGCAGCTTAACGTCAGGGGATGGCTACACCTTC. This gives the protein CASSLTSGDGYTF. Supplemented by reference TRBV7-3 and TRBJ1-2, the full variable domain reads GAGVSQTPSNKVTEKGKYVELRCDPISGHTALYWYRQSLGQGPEFLIYFQGTGAADDSGLPNDRFFAVRPEGSVSTLKIQRTERGDSAVYLCASSLTSGDGYTFGSGTRLTVV.

The CDR3 protein is CASSQERWGQGKETQYF. The CDR3 DNA follows: TGCGCCAGCAGCCAGGAAAGATGGGGACAGGGAAAAGAGACCCAGTACTTC. The chain uses TRBV4-1 and TRBJ2-5; 9 nucleotides agree with TRBD1. The J segment lost 3 bases and the V segment lost 3 bases, leaving 11 bases of the junction unmatched. The germline gives CDR1 MGHRA, CDR2 YSYEKL. CDR3 size: 17 residues.

This clone occurred a few times. The rearrangement links TRBV9 to TRBJ1-1; D is undetermined. The CDR3 is made up of 14 amino acids. Trimming shortened V by 0 bases and J by 6 bases, and 12 bases separated the two germline ends. CDR1 SGDLS and CDR2 YYNGEE come from the germline V gene. CDR3 DNA: TGTGCCAGCAGCGTAGGAGGCGGAATCTCTGAAGCTTTCTTT. This sequence encodes CASSVGGGISEAFF. Combining the CDR3 with reference TRBV9 and TRBJ1-1 gives the whole variable domain DSGVTQTPKHLITATGQRVTLRCSPRSGDLSVYWYQQSLDQGLQFLIQYYNGEERAKGNILERFSAQQFPDLHSELNLSSLELGDSALYFCASSVGGGISEAFFGQGTRLTVV.

The rearrangement joins TRBV19 to TRBJ1-2, with D uncertain. The CDR3 loop spans 13 amino acids. The V and J ends lost 5 bases and 4 bases respectively, with 11 bases between them. CDR1 is LNHDA and CDR2 is SQIVND in the germline V gene (reference sequence). CDR3 DNA sequence: TGTGCCAGTAGTGAACAGTTTTTCTATGGCTACACCTTC. Translated: CASSEQFFYGYTF.

V gene TRBV6-2 or TRBV6-3 combines with J gene TRBJ1-1; D uncertain. The CDR3 covers 13 residues. Trimming cost V 5 bases and J 2 bases, with 9 bases left between them. Germline CDR1 reads MNHEY; CDR2 reads SVGEGT. The CDR3 DNA sequence: TGTGCCAGCAGTGTAACAGCTAACACTGAAGCTTTCTTT. Amino acid sequence: CASSVTANTEAFF.

J is TRBJ1-3 and V is TRBV9; no clear D. This CDR3 spans 15 amino acids. Germline CDR1 and CDR2: SGDLS and YYNGEE. V dropped 0 bases and J dropped 0 bases, with 7 bases sitting between them. CDR3 amino acids: CASSVDGDSGNTIYF. For the CDR3, the DNA is TGTGCCAGCAGCGTAGACGGTGACTCTGGAAACACCATATATTTT.